This T cell receptor (beta chain) originates from a study of T cell repertoires in cytomegalovirus infection. Looking at the study overall: An indication of both CMV infection and matching HLA type came from public TCR beta signatures.

This clonotype was counted a few times. Its antigen remains unidentified. TCRdb called the reads again in MiXCR, with one record for every CDR3 protein. The sample holds around 450,000 distinct CDR3 sequences; approximately 31% are singletons and the top ten take roughly 15%. Study-wide results and limits: Carriers of CMV plus the relevant HLA were identified by cumulative public TCR beta family frequency. What dominated the ex vivo response were HLA-C-restricted CMV-specific TCR beta clonotypes.

Germline CDR1 is DFQATT and CDR2 is SNEGSKA (reference sequence). Trimming cost V 2 bases and J 4 bases, with 17 bases left between them. The CDR3 totals 15 residues. Material for sequencing was PBMCs. The clonotype was recovered from a human donor in good health (CMV status not recorded). Some clones in this sample may be carry-over from other donors' samples. The chain employs TRBV20-1 and TRBJ2-5; tentative D call: TRBD1 (6 bases). The CDR3 is CSARPRHRVGETQYF. DNA of the CDR3: TGCAGTGCTAGACCCCGACACAGGGTTGGAGAGACCCAGTACTTC.